This T cell receptor beta chain was sequenced for a study of shared clonotypes between healthy human individuals. Naive CD8 cells lacked CD45RO, underwent positive selection for CCR7 and left out terminally differentiated effector memory CD45RA+ cells. Assay: immunoSEQ multiplex PCR; the TCRdb copy retains only in-frame clones and omits some. Seen here are about 580,000 clones, roughly 98% observed once, and the top ten hold 0.3%. With 0 bases removed from V and 8 bases from J, the gap between germline ends came to 11 bases. Germline CDR1 reads MNHEY; CDR2 reads SVGAGI. This CDR3 comprises 14 residues.

This sequence originates from a man aged 25-40 years in good health. V gene TRBV6-5 combines with J gene TRBJ2-1; D is ambiguous. The sample was naive CD8+ T cells sorted from blood. The chain's CDR3 is CASSYSAGGDEQFF. DNA of the CDR3: TGTGCCAGCAGTTACTCGGCAGGTGGCGATGAGCAGTTCTTC.